This entry is about one T cell receptor beta chain. What it binds is not known. The source of the sample is a study of shared clonotypes between healthy human individuals. Regarding the study as a whole: The represented genetic and exposure-history diversity was limited by the small number of donors.

The run depth of the assay was deep. What was sequenced on ten immunoSEQ deep assay plates was unsorted PBMC DNA. Sequencing was performed with immunoSEQ multiplex PCR; in TCRdb, only in-frame clones are kept and a portion is missing. The repertoire holds fewer than 650,000 clones, with around 77% as singletons. The sequenced sample consisted of PBMCs. This TCR was recovered from a woman in her thirties or forties in good health. Some clones in this sample may be carry-over from other donors' samples.

CDR3 DNA: TGTGCCAGCAGGACAGGGAGGGATCAGCCCCAGCATTTT. Translating it yields CASRTGRDQPQHF. The chain combines TRBV6-6 with TRBJ1-5; 7 bases map to TRBD1. Per germline, CDR1 MNHNY and CDR2 SVGAGI (reference sequence). Unmatched junction bases numbered 4, after V lost 6 bases and J lost 5 bases. The CDR3 contains 13 residues.